What follows are 8 T cell receptor beta chains derived from one specimen sequenced in a study of blood T cell repertoires in COVID-19. Sequencing was performed with immunoSEQ multiplex PCR; in TCRdb, only in-frame clones are kept and a portion is missing. This table holds roughly 340,000 clones, around 87% found once. Sequences were obtained from PBMCs or T cells enriched from blood (not recorded which). The receptors come from a man between 40 and 49 years old in a cohort exposed to, infected with or recovered from COVID-19 (not recorded which).

This clone was seen more than once but under ten times. This rearrangement joins TRBV7-3 to TRBJ1-2, with 8 positions matching TRBD1. Germline V gives CDR1 SGHTA, CDR2 FQGTGA. The J segment lost 4 bases and the V segment lost 2 bases, leaving 0 bases of the junction unmatched. The CDR3 extends over 13 amino acids. The CDR3 loop is CASSLGQGYGYTF. Here the CDR3 DNA reads TGTGCCAGCAGCTTAGGACAGGGCTATGGCTACACCTTC.

The V and J genes are TRBV30 and TRBJ1-3, with D perhaps TRBD1 (5 bases). Trimming removed 4 bases from V and 0 bases from J, with 10 bases in between. The germline gives CDR1 GTSNPN, CDR2 SVGIG (reference sequence). This CDR3 is built from 14 residues. CDR3 residues: CAWNTGSSGNTIYF. The CDR3 coding sequence is TGTGCCTGGAACACAGGAAGCTCTGGAAACACCATATATTTT. The whole variable domain, remainder taken from reference TRBV30 and TRBJ1-3, is SQTIHQWPATLVQPVGSPLSLECTVEGTSNPNLYWYRQAAGRGLQLLFYSVGIGQISSEVPQNLSASRPQDRQFILSSKKLLLSDSGFYLCAWNTGSSGNTIYFGEGSWLTVV.

The genes are TRBV5-5 and TRBJ1-1, with unresolved D. Trimming took 4 bases from V and 0 from J, leaving 10 bases between them. CDR3 size: 14 residues. Germline V gene sequence: CDR1 SGHKS, CDR2 YYEKEE (reference sequence). This CDR3 reads CASSPLTMNTEAFF. CDR3 nucleotide sequence: TGTGCCAGCAGCCCGTTAACTATGAACACTGAAGCTTTCTTT.

CDR3: CSVGEAYEQYF. Here the CDR3 DNA reads TGCAGCGTTGGTGAGGCCTACGAGCAGTACTTC. The chain carries TRBV29-1 and TRBJ2-7; D remains ambiguous. The CDR3 spans 11 residues. Germline assignment: CDR1 SQVTM and CDR2 ANQGSEA. V was trimmed by 4 bases and J by 2 bases, leaving 6 bases between them.

The chain couples TRBV19 to TRBJ1-5, with TRBD1 matching 8 bases. The CDR3 length is 19 residues. The germline CDR1 and CDR2 sequences are LNHDA and SQIVND (reference sequence). Trimming took 6 bases from V and 1 from J; bases not matched to a gene: 17. The CDR3 DNA reads as TGTGCCAGTAGACCCTGGGGACAGGCCTCGTCGTCCAGCAATCAGCCCCAGCATTTT. Amino acid sequence: CASRPWGQASSSSNQPQHF.

The chain employs TRBV7-8 and TRBJ2-7; D remains ambiguous. V gave up 3 bases and J gave up 1 base, with 7 bases separating them. Germline CDR1 is SGHVS and CDR2 is FQNEAQ. The CDR3 sequence is 13 residues long. The chain's CDR3 is CASSLRISYEQYF. The CDR3 coding sequence is TGTGCCAGCAGCTTGCGAATTTCCTACGAGCAGTACTTC.

V usage is TRBV2 and J usage is TRBJ2-5; possible D gene TRBD2, 5 bases. The CDR3 loop spans 12 amino acids. Germline loops: CDR1 SNHLY, CDR2 FYNNEI. The V gene lost 6 bases and the J gene lost 1 base, with 6 bases spanning the gap. The CDR3 sequence: CASRGSQETQYF. The CDR3 nucleotides are TGTGCCAGCAGAGGGAGCCAAGAGACCCAGTACTTC.

The chain links TRBV5-1 to TRBJ1-1; 7 nucleotides line up with TRBD1. Per the germline V gene, CDR1 is SGHRS and CDR2 is YFSETQ. Trimming removed 2 bases from V and 1 base from J; junction bases left unmatched: 2. The CDR3 length is 14 residues. The CDR3 coding sequence is TGCGCCAGCAGCTTTTGGGACAGGAACACTGAAGCTTTCTTT. Its protein is CASSFWDRNTEAFF.